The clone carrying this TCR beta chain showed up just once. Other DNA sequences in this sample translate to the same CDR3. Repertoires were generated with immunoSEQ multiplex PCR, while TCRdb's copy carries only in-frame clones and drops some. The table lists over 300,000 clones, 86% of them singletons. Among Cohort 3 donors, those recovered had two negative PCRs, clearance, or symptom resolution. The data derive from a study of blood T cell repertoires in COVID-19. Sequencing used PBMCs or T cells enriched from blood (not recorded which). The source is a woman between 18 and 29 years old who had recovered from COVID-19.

CDR3 sequence: CASSFQGTDTQYF. The CDR3 DNA is TGTGCCAGCAGCTTCCAGGGCACAGATACGCAGTATTTT. This chain uses TRBV7-3 with TRBJ2-3; D unresolved. V was shortened by 3 bases and J by 1 base, with 5 bases between the two germline ends. The CDR3 loop spans 13 amino acids. Germline CDR1 SGHTA, CDR2 FQGTGA.